This T cell receptor beta chain emerged from a study of OX40 agonist ivuxolimab in advanced cancers. Turning to the study itself: From 23 to 79 years was the age range, with a mean of approximately 58 years, and nearly 85% were male.

CDR3 length: 16 amino acids. Germline values: CDR1 LGHNT, CDR2 FRNRAP. Unmatched junction bases numbered 13, after V lost 6 bases and J lost 7 bases. This clone has just a few counts. Assay used: immunoSEQ multiplex PCR; TCRdb lists only in-frame clones, some missing. The table shows about 80,000 clones, with approximately 84% occurring only once. The input for sequencing was CD4+ or CD8+ T cells sorted from blood, taken in a trial of the OX40 agonist ivuxolimab. The chain employs TRBV12-5 and TRBJ2-2; 8 nucleotides match TRBD1. The clonotype was recovered from an adult with an advanced solid tumor such as melanoma, head and neck, liver or kidney cancer. The CDR3 DNA sequence: TGTGCTAGTGGGAATTACCCGGGACAGGCTGTCGGGGAGCTGTTTTTT. This gives the protein CASGNYPGQAVGELFF.